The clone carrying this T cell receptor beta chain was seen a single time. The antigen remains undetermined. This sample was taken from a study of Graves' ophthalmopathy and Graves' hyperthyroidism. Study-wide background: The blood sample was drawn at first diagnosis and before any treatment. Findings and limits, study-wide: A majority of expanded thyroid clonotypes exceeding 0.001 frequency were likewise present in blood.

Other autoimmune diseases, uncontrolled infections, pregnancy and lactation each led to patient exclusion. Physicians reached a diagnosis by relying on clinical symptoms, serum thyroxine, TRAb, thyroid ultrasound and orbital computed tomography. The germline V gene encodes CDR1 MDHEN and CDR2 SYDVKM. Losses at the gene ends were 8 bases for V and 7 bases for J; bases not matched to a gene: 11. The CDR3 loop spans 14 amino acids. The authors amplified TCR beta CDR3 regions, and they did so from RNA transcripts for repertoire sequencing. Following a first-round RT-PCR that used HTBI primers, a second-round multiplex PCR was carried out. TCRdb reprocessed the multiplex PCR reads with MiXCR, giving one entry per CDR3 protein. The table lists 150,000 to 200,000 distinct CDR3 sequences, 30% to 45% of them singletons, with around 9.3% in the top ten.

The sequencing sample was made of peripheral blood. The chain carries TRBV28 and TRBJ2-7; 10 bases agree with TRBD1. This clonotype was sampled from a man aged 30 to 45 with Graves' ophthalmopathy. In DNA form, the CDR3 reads TGTGCCAGCTGGGCCGGGACAGGGGTTTGGGAGCAGTACTTC. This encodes CASWAGTGVWEQYF.